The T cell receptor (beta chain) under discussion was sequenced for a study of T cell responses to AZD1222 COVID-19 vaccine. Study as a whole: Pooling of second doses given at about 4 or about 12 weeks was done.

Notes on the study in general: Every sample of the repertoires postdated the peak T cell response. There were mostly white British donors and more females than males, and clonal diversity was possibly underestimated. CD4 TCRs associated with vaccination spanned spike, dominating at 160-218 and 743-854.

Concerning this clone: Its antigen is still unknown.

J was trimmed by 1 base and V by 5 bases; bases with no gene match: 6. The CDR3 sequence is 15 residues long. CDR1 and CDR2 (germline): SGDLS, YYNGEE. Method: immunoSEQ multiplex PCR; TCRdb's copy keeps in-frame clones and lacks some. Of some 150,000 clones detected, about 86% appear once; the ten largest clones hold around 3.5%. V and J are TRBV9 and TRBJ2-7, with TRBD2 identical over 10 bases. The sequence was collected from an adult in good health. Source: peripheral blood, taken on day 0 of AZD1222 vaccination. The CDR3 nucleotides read TGTGCCAGCAGTAGGACTAGCGGCCCTTCCTACGAGCAGTACTTC. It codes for CASSRTSGPSYEQYF.